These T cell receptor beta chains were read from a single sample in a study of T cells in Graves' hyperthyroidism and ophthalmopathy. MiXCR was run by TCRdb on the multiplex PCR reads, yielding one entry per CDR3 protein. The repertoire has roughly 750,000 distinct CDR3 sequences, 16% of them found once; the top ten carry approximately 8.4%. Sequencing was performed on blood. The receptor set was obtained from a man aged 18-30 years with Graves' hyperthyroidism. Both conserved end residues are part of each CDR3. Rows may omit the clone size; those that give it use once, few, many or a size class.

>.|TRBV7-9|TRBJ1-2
CASSLDGRPYGYTF
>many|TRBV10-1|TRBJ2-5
CASSEAGSQETQYF
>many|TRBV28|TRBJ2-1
CASTSPGGGHNEQFF
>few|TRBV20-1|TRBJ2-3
CSAREPPLTGFRDTQYF
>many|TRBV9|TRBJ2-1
CASSPPTVSSYNEQFF
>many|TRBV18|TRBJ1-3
CASSPPSTGSGNTIYF
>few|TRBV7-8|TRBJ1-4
CASSLVGLREKLFF
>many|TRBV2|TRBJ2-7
CASTGLRGGEQYF
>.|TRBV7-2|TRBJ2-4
CASSLSAGVYIQYF
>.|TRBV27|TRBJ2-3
CASSWGEEPDTQYF
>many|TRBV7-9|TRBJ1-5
CASSLALGTSAENQPQHF
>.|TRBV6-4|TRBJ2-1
CASSRTSGWNHEQFF
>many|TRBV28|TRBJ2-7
CASSLGSWRELHRREQYF
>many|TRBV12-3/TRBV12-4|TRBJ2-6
CASSLGSSGANVLTF
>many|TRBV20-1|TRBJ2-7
CSAKGTSGRAWEQYF
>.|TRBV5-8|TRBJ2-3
CASSLSGFTDTQYF
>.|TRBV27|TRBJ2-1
CASSHFSGRVYNEQFF
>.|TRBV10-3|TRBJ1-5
CAISAGARNQPQHF
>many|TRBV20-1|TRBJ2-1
CSARGSASGRALSYNEQFF
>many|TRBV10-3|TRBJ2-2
CAISDRNGNPGELFF
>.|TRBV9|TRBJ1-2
CASSAPQGANYGYTF
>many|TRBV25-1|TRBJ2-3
CASSEYLGDRRADTQYF
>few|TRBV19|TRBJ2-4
CASSMSGAAKNIQYF
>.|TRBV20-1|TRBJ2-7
CSARDTGRSSYEQYF
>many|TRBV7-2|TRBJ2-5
CTSSFRAGGLLLPRQETQYF
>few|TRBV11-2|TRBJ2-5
CASSFRHGVQETQYF
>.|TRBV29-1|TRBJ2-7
CSVEAREGRYEQYF
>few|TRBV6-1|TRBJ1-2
CASRDGTVEYLDGYTF
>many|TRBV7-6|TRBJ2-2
CASSFRPPGSLAGVAGELFF
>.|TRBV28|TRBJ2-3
CASGTGLGDTQYF
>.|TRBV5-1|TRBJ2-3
CASNLAGAQRDTQYF
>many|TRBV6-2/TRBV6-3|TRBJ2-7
CASGDKTYEQYF
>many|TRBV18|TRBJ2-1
CASSLDLGRSQFF
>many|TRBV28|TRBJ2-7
CASSYSGSEQYF
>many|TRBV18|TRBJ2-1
CASSPPGLDDEQFF
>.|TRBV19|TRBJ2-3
CASSDPQGASGTSTDTQYF
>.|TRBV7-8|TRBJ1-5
CATTPGGRNQPQHF
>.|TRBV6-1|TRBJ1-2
CASSSGTGWIRNYGYTF
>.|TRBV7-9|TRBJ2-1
CASSSLHGQGTSGRAFSLGEQFF
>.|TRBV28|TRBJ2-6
CASSPARSGANVLTF
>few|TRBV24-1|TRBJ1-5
CATSDSGGLHQPQHF
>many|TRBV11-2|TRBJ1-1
CASSLRGMQNTEAFF
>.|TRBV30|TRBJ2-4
CAWSLPSGGNIQYF
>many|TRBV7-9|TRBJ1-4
CASSLGTVATNEKLFF
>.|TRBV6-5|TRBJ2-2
CASSYGENTGELFF
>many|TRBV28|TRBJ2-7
CASSLEDPINYEQYF
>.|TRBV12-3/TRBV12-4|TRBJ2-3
CASRTEWGEHTQYF
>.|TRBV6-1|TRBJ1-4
CASSYGTADNEKLFF
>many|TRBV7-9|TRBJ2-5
CASSHQPEETQYF
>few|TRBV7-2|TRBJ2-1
CASSSPPGLETNEQFF
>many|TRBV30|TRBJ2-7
CAWTVAGFYEQYF
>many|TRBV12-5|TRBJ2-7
CASGDSPEQYF
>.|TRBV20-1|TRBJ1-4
CSATTGLFNKEKLFF
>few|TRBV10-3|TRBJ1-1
CAISDSQGAGTEAFF